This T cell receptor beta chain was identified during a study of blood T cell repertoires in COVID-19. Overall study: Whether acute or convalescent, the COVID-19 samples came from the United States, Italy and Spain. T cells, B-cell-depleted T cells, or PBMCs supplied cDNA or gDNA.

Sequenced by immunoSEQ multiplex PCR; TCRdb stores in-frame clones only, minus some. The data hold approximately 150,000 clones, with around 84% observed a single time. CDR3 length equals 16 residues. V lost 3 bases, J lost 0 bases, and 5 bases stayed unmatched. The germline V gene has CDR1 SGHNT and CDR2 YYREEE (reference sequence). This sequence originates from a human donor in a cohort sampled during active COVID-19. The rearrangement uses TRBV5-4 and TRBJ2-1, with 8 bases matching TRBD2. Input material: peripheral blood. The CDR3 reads CASSSIAGSSYNEQFF. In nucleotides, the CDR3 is TGTGCCAGCAGCTCCATAGCGGGGAGCTCCTACAATGAGCAGTTCTTC.